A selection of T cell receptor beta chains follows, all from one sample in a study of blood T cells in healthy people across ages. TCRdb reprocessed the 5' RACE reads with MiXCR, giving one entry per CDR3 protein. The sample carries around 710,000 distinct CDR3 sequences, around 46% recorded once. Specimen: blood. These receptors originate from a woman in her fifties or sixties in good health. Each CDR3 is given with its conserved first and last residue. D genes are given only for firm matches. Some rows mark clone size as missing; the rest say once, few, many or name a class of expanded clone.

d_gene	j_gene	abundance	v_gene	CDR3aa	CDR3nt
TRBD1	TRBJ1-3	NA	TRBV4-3	CASSQDPTGTGILTGNTIYF	TGCGCCAGCAGCCAAGATCCCACCGGGACAGGGATATTAACTGGAAACACCATATATTTT
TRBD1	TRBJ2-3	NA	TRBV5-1	CASSLAGQGPTDTQYF	TGCGCCAGCAGCTTGGCCGGACAGGGTCCCACAGATACGCAGTATTTT
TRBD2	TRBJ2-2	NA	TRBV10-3	CAIKQGLAGTGTTGELFF	TGTGCCATCAAACAGGGACTAGCGGGGACCGGAACAACCGGGGAGCTGTTTTTT
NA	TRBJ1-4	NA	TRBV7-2	CASSLAEDPTTEKLFF	TGTGCCAGCAGCTTAGCGGAAGACCCAACTACTGAAAAACTGTTTTTT
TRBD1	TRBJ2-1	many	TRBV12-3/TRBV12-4	CASSLYRGNEQFF	TGTGCCAGCAGTTTATACAGGGGCAATGAGCAGTTCTTC
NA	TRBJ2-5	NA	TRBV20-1	CSAIRNPRQETQYF	TGCAGTGCTATCCGTAATCCGAGGCAAGAGACCCAGTACTTC
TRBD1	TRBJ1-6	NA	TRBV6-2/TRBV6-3	CASSSRSGTVNDNSPLHF	TGTGCCAGCAGTTCCCGTTCCGGGACAGTGAACGATAATTCACCCCTCCACTTT
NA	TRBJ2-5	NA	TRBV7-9	CASSPSILIYNEQYF	TGTGCCAGCAGCCCTTCCATCCTCATCTACAATGAGCAGTACTTC
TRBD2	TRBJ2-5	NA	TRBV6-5	CASSYVAGGPQGTQYF	TGTGCCAGCAGTTACGTAGCGGGGGGACCCCAGGGGACCCAGTACTTC
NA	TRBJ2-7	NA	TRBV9	CASSVELGFSYEQYF	TGTGCCAGCAGCGTAGAGTTGGGGTTCTCCTACGAGCAGTACTTC
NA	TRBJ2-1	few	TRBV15	CATQPGLGTHNEQFF	TGTGCCACCCAACCTGGACTGGGAACCCACAATGAGCAGTTCTTC
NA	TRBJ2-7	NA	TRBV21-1	CASSKEKGLPCYEQYF	TGTGCCAGCAGCAAAGAAAAAGGGCTCCCATGTTACGAGCAGTACTTC
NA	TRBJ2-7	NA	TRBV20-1	CSATGRTYYEQYF	TGCAGTGCTACTGGGCGGACTTACTACGAGCAGTACTTC
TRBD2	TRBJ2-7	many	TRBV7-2	CASSLGLAGDYEQYF	TGTGCCAGCAGCTTGGGACTAGCGGGGGACTACGAGCAGTACTTC
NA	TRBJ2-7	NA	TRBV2	CASSEEAGLGYEQYF	TGTGCCAGCAGTGAAGAGGCAGGGCTGGGGTACGAGCAGTACTTC
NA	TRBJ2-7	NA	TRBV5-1	CASSLVFHEQYF	TGCGCCAGCAGCTTGGTCTTCCACGAGCAGTACTTC
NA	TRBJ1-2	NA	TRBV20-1	CSASSRGGGYTF	TGCAGTGCTAGTAGTAGGGGTGGAGGCTACACCTTC
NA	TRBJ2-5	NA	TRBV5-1	CASRGGTGDQETQYF	TGCGCCAGTAGGGGGGGGACAGGCGATCAAGAGACCCAGTACTTC
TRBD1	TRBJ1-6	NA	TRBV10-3	CAISESDRDNSPLHF	TGTGCCATCAGTGAGTCGGACAGGGACAATTCACCCCTCCACTTT
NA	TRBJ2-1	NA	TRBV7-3	CASSSGADNEQFF	TGTGCCAGCAGTTCGGGGGCGGACAATGAGCAGTTCTTC
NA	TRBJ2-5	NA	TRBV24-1	CATSDAHRDEQYF	TGTGCCACCAGTGACGCCCATCGAGATGAGCAGTACTTC
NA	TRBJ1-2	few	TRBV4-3	CASSQDRQGGGGYTF	TGCGCCAGCAGCCAAGATAGGCAGGGAGGAGGCGGCTACACCTTC
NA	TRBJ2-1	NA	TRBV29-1	CSANRADEQFF	TGCAGCGCAAACAGGGCTGACGAGCAGTTCTTC
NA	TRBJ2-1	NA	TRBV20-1	CSAWGQGRNNEQFF	TGCAGTGCCTGGGGGCAGGGACGAAACAATGAGCAGTTCTTC
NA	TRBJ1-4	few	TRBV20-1	CSAKLRDTARQEKLFF	TGCAGTGCTAAGTTGAGGGACACGGCCCGTCAGGAAAAACTGTTTTTT
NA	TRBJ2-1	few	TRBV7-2	CASSLSHTGNEQFF	TGTGCCAGCAGCTTATCTCACACGGGCAATGAGCAGTTCTTC
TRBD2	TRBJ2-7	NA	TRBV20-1	CSARSSSGTEGYEQYF	TGCAGTGCTAGATCTTCTAGCGGGACGGAGGGCTACGAGCAGTACTTC
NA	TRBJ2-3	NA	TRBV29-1	CSVERTATDTQYF	TGCAGCGTTGAGCGGACGGCGACAGATACGCAGTATTTT
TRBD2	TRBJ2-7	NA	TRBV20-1	CSVTGLAGGRDNEQYF	TGCAGTGTCACAGGACTAGCGGGAGGAAGGGACAATGAGCAGTACTTC
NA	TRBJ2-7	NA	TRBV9	CASSVGPVRGGLHEQYF	TGTGCCAGCAGCGTAGGTCCGGTCCGTGGGGGTCTCCACGAGCAGTACTTC
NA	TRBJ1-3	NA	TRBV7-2	CASSVVTGGNTIYF	TGTGCCAGCAGCGTGGTAACAGGTGGAAACACCATATATTTT
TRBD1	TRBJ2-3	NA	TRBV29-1	CGDRGTDTQYF	TGCGGCGACAGGGGCACAGATACGCAGTATTTT
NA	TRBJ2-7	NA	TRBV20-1	CSARMGNSRSSYEQYF	TGCAGTGCTAGAATGGGTAACTCCAGGAGCTCCTACGAGCAGTACTTC
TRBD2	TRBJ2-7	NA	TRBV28	CASSSSLAGGGIYEQYF	TGTGCCAGCAGTTCATCCCTAGCGGGAGGAGGTATCTACGAGCAGTACTTC
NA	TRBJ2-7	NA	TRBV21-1	CASSKGGQGRETCSYEQYF	TGTGCCAGCAGCAAAGGAGGACAGGGCAGGGAGACTTGCTCCTACGAGCAGTACTTC
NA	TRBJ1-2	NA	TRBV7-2	CASSFFPGMTSTF	TGTGCCAGCAGCTTTTTTCCCGGTATGACTAGCACCTTC
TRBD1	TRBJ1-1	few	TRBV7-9	CASRPQGAGTEAFF	TGTGCCAGCAGGCCACAGGGGGCGGGCACTGAAGCTTTCTTT
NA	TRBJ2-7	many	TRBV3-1	CASSHSFREQYF	TGTGCCAGCAGCCACAGTTTTCGCGAGCAGTACTTC
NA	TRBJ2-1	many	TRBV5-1	CASSGGRNEQFF	TGCGCCAGCAGCGGGGGGCGCAATGAGCAGTTCTTC
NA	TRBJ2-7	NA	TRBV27	CASKQGGSYEQYF	TGTGCCAGCAAACAGGGCGGCTCCTACGAGCAGTACTTC
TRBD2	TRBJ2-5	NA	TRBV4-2	CASSQDLGREEYF	TGTGCCAGCAGCCAAGATTTAGGGCGGGAGGAGTACTTC
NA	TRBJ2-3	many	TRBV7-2	CASSLRTSDTQYF	TGTGCCAGCAGCTTAAGGACTTCAGATACGCAGTATTTT
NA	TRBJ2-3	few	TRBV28	CASSLPLAAQGTDTQYF	TGTGCCAGCAGTTTACCCTTAGCGGCCCAAGGGACAGATACGCAGTATTTT
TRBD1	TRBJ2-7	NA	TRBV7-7	CASSLSGQSYEQYF	TGTGCCAGCAGCTTATCGGGACAGTCCTACGAGCAGTACTTC
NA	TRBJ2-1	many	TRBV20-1	CSASGRAYNEQFF	TGCAGTGCCAGCGGGCGGGCGTACAATGAGCAGTTCTTC